One and the same sample provided the 27 T cell receptor beta chains below, sequenced in a study of PD-1 blockade in classical Hodgkin lymphoma. Every patient experienced relapse after autologous stem cell transplantation, and brentuximab vedotin exposure varied. Libraries were prepared by immunoSEQ multiplex PCR; TCRdb keeps only in-frame clonotypes and omits some of them. The sample includes about 72,000 clones, about 93% of them seen just once. The sample consisted of peripheral blood mononuclear cells (PBMCs), taken at baseline. The receptors here all came from a human donor with classical Hodgkin lymphoma.

The rearrangement uses TRBV19 and TRBJ2-7; 8 bases line up with TRBD1. From germline, CDR1 is LNHDA and CDR2 SQIVND (reference sequence). There are 14 residues in the CDR3. After removal of 5 bases from V and 3 bases from J, the junction contained 6 bases not matched to a gene. The CDR3 DNA reads TGTGCCAGTAGTTTGGCAGGGGGCGACTACGAGCAGTACTTC. This gives the protein CASSLAGGDYEQYF.

The V call is TRBV12-5, the J call TRBJ2-2; D is ambiguous. Germline V gene data show CDR1 as LGHNT and CDR2 as FRNRAP. The V gene lost 3 bases and the J gene lost 6 bases, with 14 bases spanning the gap. The CDR3 extends over 15 amino acids. The CDR3 DNA follows: TGTGCTAGTGGTTTCATGGCGGCAGGCCCCGGGGAGCTGTTTTTT. This encodes CASGFMAAGPGELFF.

The genes are TRBV5-1 and TRBJ2-7; D may be TRBD1 (7 bases). The CDR3 has 18 amino acids. Per the germline V gene, CDR1 is SGHRS and CDR2 is YFSETQ. The V gene lost 1 base and the J gene lost 3 bases, with 23 bases spanning the gap. The CDR3 spells CASSLLGQSGSGVYEQYF. CDR3 in DNA: TGCGCCAGCAGCTTGCTGGGACAGAGTGGGTCGGGGGTCTACGAGCAGTACTTC.

The chain links TRBV30 to TRBJ2-2; D gene unclear. Per germline, CDR1 GTSNPN and CDR2 SVGIG (reference sequence). Trimming removed 3 bases at V and 0 bases at J, with 8 bases between. This CDR3 comprises 14 residues. DNA for the CDR3: TGTGCCTGGAGCAGCACAGCGAACACCGGGGAGCTGTTTTTT. It yields the protein CAWSSTANTGELFF.

The chain joins TRBV7-3 to TRBJ1-1, with TRBD1 as a possible D gene (5 bases). This CDR3 is 14 amino acids long. With 4 bases removed from V and 1 base from J, the gap between germline ends came to 10 bases. Germline lookup yields CDR1 SGHTA and CDR2 FQGTGA. CDR3 loop: CASSSHGANTEAFF. The CDR3 nucleotides read TGTGCCAGCAGCTCCCACGGGGCGAACACTGAAGCTTTCTTT.

The V call is TRBV5-8, the J call TRBJ1-6; the match to TRBD1 covers 9 bases. V trimming: 5 bases; J trimming: 7 bases; junction bases outside the gene matches: 10. Per germline, CDR1 SGHTS and CDR2 YDEGEE. The CDR3 is made up of 16 amino acids. Written as DNA, the CDR3 is TGTGCCAGCAGTTCCGACAGGGGGTCCGTCAATTCACCCCTCCACTTT. This gives the protein CASSSDRGSVNSPLHF.

The rearrangement links TRBV27 to TRBJ2-7; no clear D gene. CDR1 and CDR2 from the germline V gene are MNHEY and SMNVEV (reference sequence). The CDR3 contains 16 residues. V was shortened by 5 bases and J by 2 bases, with 19 bases between the two germline ends. This CDR3 is CASSTLGVQIPYEQYF. CDR3 coding DNA: TGTGCCAGCAGTACCCTTGGGGTACAAATCCCCTACGAGCAGTACTTC.

The rearrangement links TRBV5-6 to TRBJ1-4, with D maybe TRBD1 (6 bases). CDR3 size: 15 residues. Trimming shortened V by 0 bases and J by 2 bases, and 8 bases separated the two germline ends. Germline CDR1 and CDR2: SGHDT and YYEEEE. The CDR3 spells CASSLVGATNEKLFF. The CDR3 DNA reads as TGTGCCAGCAGCTTGGTGGGGGCTACTAATGAAAAACTGTTTTTT.

The chain is built from TRBV19 and TRBJ1-5; the D gene is possibly TRBD1 (5 bases). Germline V gene lookup returns CDR1 LNHDA and CDR2 SQIVND (reference sequence). CDR3 length: 14 residues. Trimming removed 4 bases at V and 11 bases at J, with 18 bases between. The CDR3 bases are TGTGCCAGTAGTACCATAACAGGTCCGGTAGCCCAGCATTTT. Translated: CASSTITGPVAQHF.

This sequence joins TRBV29-1 and TRBJ2-1; tentatively, D is TRBD1 (6 bases). Trimming left V 6 bases short and J 10 bases short, with 19 bases between. Germline-derived CDR1 and CDR2 are SQVTM and ANQGSEA. The CDR3 has 13 amino acids. CDR3 in amino acids: CSVPLHRVREQFF. The CDR3, as DNA: TGCAGCGTCCCACTTCACAGGGTCCGGGAGCAGTTCTTC.

V and J are TRBV7-2 and TRBJ1-3, with D unresolved. Trimming took 3 bases from V and 4 from J, leaving 10 bases between them. Germline values: CDR1 SGHTA, CDR2 FQGNSA. The CDR3 is 14 residues long. CDR3 bases: TGTGCCAGCAGCTTTGGAGGTCAAGGAAACACCATATATTTT. Translation: CASSFGGQGNTIYF.

This chain uses TRBV5-1 with TRBJ2-3; 8 positions match TRBD1. V shed 2 bases and J 4 bases; nucleotides not matched to a gene: 6. CDR3 length equals 15 residues. Germline V CDR1 and CDR2: SGHRS, YFSETQ. CDR3: CASSLNPGGSDTQYF. The DNA of the CDR3 is TGCGCCAGCAGCTTAAATCCAGGGGGCTCAGATACGCAGTATTTT.

The V call is TRBV2, the J call TRBJ1-3, with 8 bases matching TRBD1. Losses at the gene ends were 8 bases for V and 2 bases for J; bases not matched to a gene: 17. CDR1 SNHLY and CDR2 FYNNEI come from the germline V gene. The CDR3 totals 18 residues. The DNA of the CDR3 is TGTGCCAGCGGGGGGGGGACAGGTTTTAACTCCACTGGAAACACCATATATTTT. Protein: CASGGGTGFNSTGNTIYF. The variable domain in full, with the rest retrieved from reference TRBV2 and TRBJ1-3, is EPEVTQTPSHQVTQMGQEVILRCVPISNHLYFYWYRQILGQKVEFLVSFYNNEISEKSEIFDDQFSVERPDGSNFTLKIRSTKLEDSAMYFCASGGGTGFNSTGNTIYFGEGSWLTVV.

The V gene is TRBV27, the J gene TRBJ2-7; 9 bases are a match to TRBD2. Germline trimming cut 0 bases from V and 6 bases from J; bases unmatched to any gene: 6. The CDR3 is made up of 15 amino acids. Per germline, CDR1 MNHEY and CDR2 SMNVEV (reference sequence). The CDR3 DNA reads TGTGCCAGCAGTTTATCGGGGGCTAGCGGGATCGAGCAGTACTTC. Amino acid sequence: CASSLSGASGIEQYF.

The V gene is TRBV7-3, the J gene TRBJ2-3, with TRBD2 identical over 9 bases. The CDR3 spans 17 residues. The germline gives CDR1 SGHTA, CDR2 FQGTGA. Trimming cost V 5 bases and J 0 bases; bases outside gene matches: 9. Here the CDR3 DNA reads TGTGCCAGCAGCCCCCTCGGACTAGCGCTAAGCACAGATACGCAGTATTTT. Amino acid sequence: CASSPLGLALSTDTQYF.

CDR3 DNA sequence: TGTGCCAGCAGTTACGATACTAGCGGCGCAGATACGCAGTATTTT. Translating it yields CASSYDTSGADTQYF. V usage is TRBV6-5 and J usage is TRBJ2-3, with 8 bases identical to TRBD2. The germline gives CDR1 MNHEY, CDR2 SVGAGI. This CDR3 contains 15 residues. V shed 2 bases, J shed 4 bases, and the junction held 5 bases outside the gene matches.

The chain has TRBV5-6 and TRBJ1-3, with D perhaps matching TRBD1 (5 bases). V shed 0 bases and J shed 0 bases, with 10 bases lying between them. Per germline, CDR1 SGHDT and CDR2 YYEEEE. The CDR3 sequence is 16 residues long. CDR3 protein: CASSLVGTVSGNTIYF. The CDR3 DNA follows: TGTGCCAGCAGCTTGGTGGGGACCGTCTCTGGAAACACCATATATTTT.

The chain is built from TRBV5-6 and TRBJ2-1; D unclear. V gave up 1 base and J gave up 8 bases, with 13 bases separating them. CDR1 and CDR2 from the germline V gene are SGHDT and YYEEEE. The CDR3 is 14 residues long. The CDR3 sequence: CASSLPRLGYEQFF. CDR3 bases: TGTGCCAGCAGCTTGCCGAGGTTGGGTTATGAGCAGTTCTTC.

The CDR3 spells CASSQGQGNYEQYF. DNA of the CDR3: TGTGCCAGCTCACAGGGCCAGGGGAACTACGAGCAGTACTTC. The V gene is TRBV18, the J gene TRBJ2-7, with D perhaps matching TRBD1 (6 bases). Per germline, CDR1 KGHSH and CDR2 LQKENI. The CDR3 is made up of 14 amino acids. V shed 4 bases and J shed 3 bases, with 13 bases lying between them. The full variable domain, rest sourced from reference TRBV18 and TRBJ2-7, is NAGVMQNPRHLVRRRGQEARLRCSPMKGHSHVYWYRQLPEEGLKFMVYLQKENIIDESGMPKERFSAEFPKEGPSILRIQQVVRGDSAAYFCASSQGQGNYEQYFGPGTRLTVT.

In this sample, this clone turned up once. The chain recombines TRBV6-5 with TRBJ2-7; D could derive from TRBD1 or TRBD2 (6 bases each). CDR1 is MNHEY and CDR2 is SVGAGI in the germline V gene. The CDR3 has 13 amino acids. V was clipped by 0 bases and J by 7 bases, with 10 bases between them. The chain's CDR3 is CASSYSGGWEQYF. For the CDR3, the DNA is TGTGCCAGCAGTTACTCGGGGGGCTGGGAGCAGTACTTC.

The genes are TRBV5-5 and TRBJ2-4; TRBD1 matches 7 bases. The CDR3 covers 20 residues. J lost 5 bases, V lost 3 bases, and 23 bases had no gene match. From germline, CDR1 is SGHKS and CDR2 YYEKEE (reference sequence). CDR3 sequence (DNA): TGTGCCAGCAGCTGGGGACAGCTTGGGAAAACGCTAGCTAGTGAAAACATTCAGTACTTC. Translating gives CASSWGQLGKTLASENIQYF.

The chain uses TRBV11-2 and TRBJ2-5; D is unclear. Germline V gives CDR1 SGHAT, CDR2 FQNNGV. V lost 5 bases and J 4 bases, leaving 11 bases between the germline ends. CDR3 length: 13 amino acids. This CDR3 is CASSVRGRETQYF. CDR3 coding DNA: TGTGCCAGCAGCGTGCGTGGGCGAGAGACCCAGTACTTC.

The chain joins TRBV27 to TRBJ2-3; D remains ambiguous. Trimming cost V 0 bases and J 0 bases, with 7 bases left between them. The germline CDR1 and CDR2 sequences are MNHEY and SMNVEV (reference sequence). The CDR3 length is 15 residues. The CDR3 nucleotides read TGTGCCAGCAGTTTATCTCGGGTTAGCACAGATACGCAGTATTTT. It encodes CASSLSRVSTDTQYF.

V usage is TRBV18 and J usage is TRBJ2-7; D unresolved. The germline CDR1 and CDR2 sequences are KGHSH and LQKENI. The CDR3 extends over 13 amino acids. V was trimmed by 3 bases and J by 1 base, leaving 7 bases between them. CDR3 bases: TGTGCCAGCTCACCGGGATCGTCCTACGAGCAGTACTTC. The encoded protein is CASSPGSSYEQYF. Drawing the rest from reference TRBV18 and TRBJ2-7, the complete variable domain is NAGVMQNPRHLVRRRGQEARLRCSPMKGHSHVYWYRQLPEEGLKFMVYLQKENIIDESGMPKERFSAEFPKEGPSILRIQQVVRGDSAAYFCASSPGSSYEQYFGPGTRLTVT.

This chain links TRBV27 with TRBJ1-1; D possibly corresponds to TRBD1 (5 bases). V dropped 6 bases and J dropped 5 bases, with 13 bases sitting between them. CDR3 length: 13 amino acids. Germline CDR1 reads MNHEY; CDR2 reads SMNVEV (reference sequence). CDR3 sequence reads: CASSWGESTEAFF. CDR3 in DNA: TGTGCCAGCAGCTGGGGGGAGTCGACTGAAGCTTTCTTT.

This chain connects TRBV2 to TRBJ2-5, with D uncertain. The germline CDR1 and CDR2 sequences are SNHLY and FYNNEI. CDR3 size: 10 residues. The V gene lost 1 base and the J gene lost 6 bases, with 0 bases spanning the gap. In nucleotides, the CDR3 is TGTGCCAGCAGTGAAGAGACCCAGTACTTC. As protein: CASSEETQYF. The full variable domain, its missing parts supplied by reference TRBV2 and TRBJ2-5, is EPEVTQTPSHQVTQMGQEVILRCVPISNHLYFYWYRQILGQKVEFLVSFYNNEISEKSEIFDDQFSVERPDGSNFTLKIRSTKLEDSAMYFCASSEETQYFGPGTRLLVL.

This chain links TRBV27 with TRBJ1-1, with D possibly being TRBD1 (6 bases). Germline V lookup: CDR1 MNHEY, CDR2 SMNVEV (reference sequence). Trimming took 6 bases from V and 4 from J, leaving 15 bases between them. The CDR3 contains 14 residues. The CDR3 bases are TGTGCCAGCAGCTTAGGGGGGATGAGCACTGAAGCTTTCTTT. Its protein is CASSLGGMSTEAFF.